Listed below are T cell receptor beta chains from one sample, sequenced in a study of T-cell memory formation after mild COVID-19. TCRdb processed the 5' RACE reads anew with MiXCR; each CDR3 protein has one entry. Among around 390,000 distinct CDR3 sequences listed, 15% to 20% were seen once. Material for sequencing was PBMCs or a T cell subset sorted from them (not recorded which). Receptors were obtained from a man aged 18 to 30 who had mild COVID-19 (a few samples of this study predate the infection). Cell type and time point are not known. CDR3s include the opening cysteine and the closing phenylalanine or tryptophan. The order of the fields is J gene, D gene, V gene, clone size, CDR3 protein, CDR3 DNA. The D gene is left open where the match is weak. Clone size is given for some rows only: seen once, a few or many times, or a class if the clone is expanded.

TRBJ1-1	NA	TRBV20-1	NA	CSASPTWNTEAFF	TGCAGTGCTAGTCCAACTTGGAACACTGAAGCTTTCTTT
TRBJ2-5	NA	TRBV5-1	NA	CASSLLGTSQETQYF	TGCGCCAGCAGCTTGTTGGGGACTTCCCAAGAGACCCAGTACTTC
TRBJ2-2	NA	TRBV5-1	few	CASSLRDPPGELFF	TGCGCCAGCAGCTTGCGCGACCCTCCCGGGGAGCTGTTTTTT
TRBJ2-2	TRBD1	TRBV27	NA	CASSLQGAGGELFF	TGTGCCAGCAGCCTACAGGGGGCTGGCGGGGAGCTGTTTTTT
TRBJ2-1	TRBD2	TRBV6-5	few	CASSYPAGGSDEQFF	TGTGCCAGCAGTTACCCCGCGGGGGGGTCCGATGAGCAGTTCTTC
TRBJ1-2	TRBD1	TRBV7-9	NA	CASSLLGDRGFVGYTF	TGTGCCAGCAGCTTATTGGGGGACAGGGGTTTCGTTGGCTACACCTTC
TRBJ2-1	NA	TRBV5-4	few	CASSGKHGPYNEQFF	TGTGCCAGCAGCGGAAAGCATGGTCCCTACAATGAGCAGTTCTTC
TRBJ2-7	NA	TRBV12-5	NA	CASGLVGSPGAYEQYF	TGTGCTAGTGGTTTGGTGGGGTCTCCCGGGGCCTACGAGCAGTACTTC
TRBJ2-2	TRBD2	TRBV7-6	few	CASSSSSGYTGELFF	TGTGCCAGCAGCTCATCTAGCGGATACACCGGGGAGCTGTTTTTT
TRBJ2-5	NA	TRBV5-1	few	CASSLDVQKTQETQYF	TGCGCCAGCAGCTTGGATGTTCAGAAAACCCAAGAGACCCAGTACTTC
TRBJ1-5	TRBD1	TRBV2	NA	CASNQGGHQPQHF	TGTGCCAGTAACCAGGGGGGTCATCAGCCCCAGCATTTT
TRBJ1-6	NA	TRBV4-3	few	CASSQEGPGSGSPLHF	TGCGCCAGCAGCCAAGAGGGTCCAGGGTCTGGTTCACCCCTCCACTTT
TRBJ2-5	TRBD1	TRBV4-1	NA	CASSPRTGLLQETQYF	TGCGCCAGCAGCCCGCGGACAGGGCTCTTACAAGAGACCCAGTACTTC
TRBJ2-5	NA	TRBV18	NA	CASSPQRNQETQYF	TGTGCCAGCTCACCTCAGCGGAACCAAGAGACCCAGTACTTC
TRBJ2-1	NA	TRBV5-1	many	CASSLGGLEGTYNEQFF	TGCGCCAGCAGCTTGGGGGGTTTGGAGGGGACCTACAATGAGCAGTTCTTC
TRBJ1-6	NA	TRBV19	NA	CARGSSPLHF	TGTGCCAGAGGTAGCTCACCCCTCCACTTT
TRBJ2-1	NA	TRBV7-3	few	CASSLSSGGEQFF	TGTGCCAGCAGCTTAAGTAGTGGGGGGGAGCAGTTCTTC
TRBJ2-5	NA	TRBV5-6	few	CASSLRDTETQYF	TGTGCCAGCAGCTTGAGGGACACTGAGACCCAGTACTTC
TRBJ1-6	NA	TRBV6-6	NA	CASSQGGDYNSPLHF	TGTGCCAGCAGCCAAGGGGGAGACTATAATTCACCCCTCCACTTT
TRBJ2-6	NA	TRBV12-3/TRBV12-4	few	CASRGPLSGANVLTF	TGTGCCAGCAGGGGTCCGCTTTCTGGGGCCAACGTCCTGACTTTC
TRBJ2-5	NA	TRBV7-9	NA	CASSFVGAETQYF	TGTGCCAGCAGCTTCGTCGGAGCCGAGACCCAGTACTTC
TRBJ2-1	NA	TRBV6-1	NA	CASSDRSSHYNEQFF	TGTGCCAGCAGTGACAGAAGTAGCCACTACAATGAGCAGTTCTTC
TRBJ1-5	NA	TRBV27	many	CASSLGVPEPQHF	TGTGCCAGCAGTTTAGGTGTTCCAGAGCCCCAGCATTTT
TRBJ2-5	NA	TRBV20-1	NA	CSAGRGGATFGTQYF	TGCAGTGCTGGGCGTGGGGGGGCCACGTTCGGGACCCAGTACTTC
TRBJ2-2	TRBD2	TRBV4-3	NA	CASSQEPPSGGFHRELFF	TGCGCCAGCAGCCAAGAGCCCCCCAGCGGGGGGTTCCACCGGGAGCTGTTTTTT
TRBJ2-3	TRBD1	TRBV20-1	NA	CSAIPGQGITDTQYF	TGCAGTGCCATCCCCGGACAGGGGATCACAGATACGCAGTATTTT
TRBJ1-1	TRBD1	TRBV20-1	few	CSASGPGGTEAFF	TGCAGTGCTAGCGGCCCAGGGGGCACTGAAGCTTTCTTT
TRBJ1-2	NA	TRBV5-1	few	CASRGQDYGYTF	TGCGCCAGCAGAGGACAAGACTATGGCTACACCTTC
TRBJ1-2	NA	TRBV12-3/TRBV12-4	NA	CASSLALTAYGYTF	TGTGCCAGCAGTTTAGCGCTTACAGCCTATGGCTACACCTTC
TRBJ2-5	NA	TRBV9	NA	CASSVAYGKETQYF	TGTGCCAGCAGCGTAGCTTACGGGAAAGAGACCCAGTACTTC
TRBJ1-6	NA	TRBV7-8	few	CASSPPGPVYNSPLHF	TGTGCCAGCAGCCCCCCGGGACCGGTCTATAATTCACCCCTCCACTTT
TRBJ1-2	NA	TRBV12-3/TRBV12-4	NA	CASSLRQDGYTF	TGTGCCAGCAGCCTGAGACAGGATGGCTACACCTTC
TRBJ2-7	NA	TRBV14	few	CASSQDLTVYEQYF	TGTGCCAGCAGCCAAGATTTAACAGTCTACGAGCAGTACTTC
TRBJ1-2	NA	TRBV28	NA	CASSLTSGRSYTF	TGTGCCAGCAGTTTAACCTCGGGACGGAGCTACACCTTC
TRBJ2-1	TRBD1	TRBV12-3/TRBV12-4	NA	CASSSLRRDRGGDEQFF	TGTGCCAGCAGTTCTCTCCGGCGGGACAGGGGTGGCGATGAGCAGTTCTTC
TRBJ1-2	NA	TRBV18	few	CASSPPSRGVMDGYTF	TGTGCCAGCTCACCACCAAGCAGGGGAGTAATGGATGGCTACACCTTC
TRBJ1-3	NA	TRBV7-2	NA	CASSRPGDGNTIYF	TGTGCCAGCAGCCGCCCAGGGGACGGAAACACCATATATTTT
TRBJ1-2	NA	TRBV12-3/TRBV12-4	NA	CASSLGGRVYGYTF	TGTGCCAGCAGTTTAGGGGGGCGAGTCTATGGCTACACCTTC
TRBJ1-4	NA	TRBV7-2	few	CASSPPKGKLFF	TGTGCCAGCAGCCCGCCCAAGGGAAAACTGTTTTTT
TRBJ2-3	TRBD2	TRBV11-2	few	CASSSRGVGDTQYF	TGTGCCAGCAGCTCTCGGGGGGTGGGAGATACGCAGTATTTT
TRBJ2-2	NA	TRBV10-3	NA	CAIRDLETGELFF	TGTGCCATCAGGGACTTAGAGACCGGGGAGCTGTTTTTT
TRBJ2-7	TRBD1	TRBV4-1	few	CASSTGTGFSSYEQYF	TGCGCCAGCAGCACCGGGACAGGCTTTTCCTCCTACGAGCAGTACTTC
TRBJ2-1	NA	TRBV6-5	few	CASSYSGDEQFF	TGTGCCAGCAGTTATTCTGGGGATGAGCAGTTCTTC